Below, 9 T cell receptor beta chains from the same sample are listed, as sequenced in a study of cytomegalovirus exposure and HLA in healthy donors. This PCR relied on a set of 60 Vbeta primers and 13 Jbeta primers. Measured with immunoSEQ multiplex PCR; TCRdb has only the in-frame clones, and not every one. The data contain 220,000 or so clones, more than 65% of them singletons. Sequenced material: PBMCs. These receptors were obtained from a woman in her 30s in good health and CMV-seronegative.

The chain links TRBV7-6 to TRBJ1-5, with 7 bases matching TRBD1. This CDR3 is built from 16 residues. In germline, CDR1 is SGHVS, CDR2 FNYEAQ. The J segment lost 4 bases and the V segment lost 5 bases, leaving 11 bases of the junction unmatched. This chain's CDR3 is CASSRSGQLPNQPQHF. The CDR3 coding sequence is TGTGCCAGCAGCCGTTCGGGACAGCTACCTAATCAGCCCCAGCATTTT.

With regard to this clone: At one boundary the junction diverges from the germline segment, which might be a read error. The chain carries TRBV7-7 and TRBJ2-7; the match to TRBD1 covers 7 bases. CDR1 is SSHAT and CDR2 is FNYEAQ in the germline V gene (reference sequence). The CDR3 is 13 amino acids. CDR3 in DNA: TGTGCTAGCAGCTTAGGTCGGGACAGCGAGCAGTACTTC. Its protein product is CASSLGRDSEQYF.

This chain joins TRBV5-6 and TRBJ1-1; TRBD1 agrees at 7 bases. CDR3 length equals 16 residues. V dropped 4 bases and J dropped 1; count of bases not matched to a gene: 10. CDR1 SGHDT and CDR2 YYEEEE come from the germline V gene. The CDR3 loop is CASSHPGQSKNTEAFF. As DNA, the CDR3 is TGTGCCAGCAGCCATCCGGGACAGTCTAAGAACACTGAAGCTTTCTTT.

The chain links TRBV12-5 to TRBJ2-3; 7 bases line up with TRBD2. Germline loops: CDR1 LGHNT, CDR2 FRNRAP. The CDR3 sequence is 15 residues long. The ends lost 1 base at V and 2 bases at J; junction bases unmatched: 3. CDR3 sequence: CASGLGSGDTDTQYF. In nucleotides, the CDR3 is TGTGCTAGTGGTTTGGGAAGCGGGGACACAGATACGCAGTATTTT.

This clone was counted only a few times. The chain combines TRBV28 with TRBJ1-5; the match to TRBD1 covers 10 bases. Germline loops: CDR1 MDHEN, CDR2 SYDVKM. CDR3 length: 15 amino acids. Trimming cost V 6 bases and J 5 bases; bases outside gene matches: 7. CDR3 DNA sequence: TGTGCCAGCAGCCGTACCGGGACAGGGGATCAGCCCCAGCATTTT. Protein product: CASSRTGTGDQPQHF. The entire variable domain, with the rest obtained from reference TRBV28 and TRBJ1-5, is as follows: DVKVTQSSRYLVKRTGEKVFLECVQDMDHENMFWYRQDPGLGLRLIYFSYDVKMKEKGDIPEGYSVSREKKERFSLILESASTNQTSMYLCASSRTGTGDQPQHFGDGTRLSIL.

Remarks on this clone: This clone may be a read error of a much larger clone one base away. The CDR3 does not close with the conserved phenylalanine or tryptophan, likely indicating a read error. The chain uses TRBV4-2 and TRBJ1-5; maybe TRBD1 (6 bases). Trimming removed 0 bases from V and 11 bases from J, with 17 bases in between. This CDR3 is 15 amino acids long. Germline CDR1 reads LGHNA; CDR2 reads YNFKEQ. CDR3 loop: CASSQDPWGLEAQHL. The CDR3 DNA reads TGTGCCAGCAGCCAAGACCCCTGGGGGCTGGAGGCCCAGCATTTG.

The rearrangement uses TRBV19 and TRBJ1-5; possibly TRBD1 for D (5 bases). The V gene's germline CDR1 is LNHDA and CDR2 SQIVND (reference sequence). The CDR3 runs 14 residues. V was cut by 3 bases and J by 5 bases, with 11 bases left in between. CDR3 sequence reads: CASSIQGPDQPQHF. CDR3 in DNA: TGTGCCAGTAGTATTCAGGGTCCCGATCAGCCCCAGCATTTT.

This clone was observed a few times. V gene TRBV5-4 combines with J gene TRBJ1-2; D not certain. The germline V gene encodes CDR1 SGHNT and CDR2 YYREEE (reference sequence). Trimming cost V 1 base and J 4 bases, with 5 bases left between them. This CDR3 region has 12 residues. CDR3 sequence: CASSLLGYGYTF. CDR3 coding DNA: TGTGCCAGCAGCTTGCTAGGCTATGGCTACACCTTC.

The chain carries TRBV15 and TRBJ2-1; 7 nucleotides align to TRBD2. The J segment lost 15 bases and the V segment lost 4 bases, leaving 12 bases of the junction unmatched. CDR3 length: 13 residues. Per the germline V gene, CDR1 is LNHNV and CDR2 is YYDKDF (reference sequence). The CDR3 here is CATSKGPGTMGFF. CDR3 DNA sequence: TGTGCCACCAGCAAGGGGCCCGGGACTATGGGGTTCTTC.